Listed below are T cell receptor beta chains from one sample, sequenced in a study of shared clonotypes between healthy human individuals. Profiled with immunoSEQ multiplex PCR; TCRdb holds only in-frame clones, not every one. The sample shows over 400,000 clones, 70% to 80% of them seen only once. Sample: PBMCs. These TCRs come from a woman between 35 and 50 years old in good health. Some clones in this sample may be carry-over from other donors' samples. The conserved cysteine and the conserved F or W are not part of the CDR3 here.

CDR3 protein: AWSWTSGIEQF
V gene: TRBV30
CDR3 length: 11
J gene: TRBJ2-1

CDR3 protein: ASSLSWGYGYT
V gene: TRBV19
CDR3 length: 11
J gene: TRBJ1-2

CDR3 protein: ASSLYRGQETQY
V gene: TRBV7-2
CDR3 length: 12
J gene: TRBJ2-5

CDR3 protein: SAPGQYTEAF
V gene: TRBV29-1
CDR3 length: 10
J gene: TRBJ1-1

CDR3 protein: ASSLGGDDQPQH
V gene: TRBV4-3
CDR3 length: 12
J gene: TRBJ1-5

CDR3 protein: ASSPLEGTGELF
V gene: TRBV18
CDR3 length: 12
J gene: TRBJ2-2

CDR3 protein: ASSEGLAFNEQY
V gene: TRBV25-1
CDR3 length: 12
J gene: TRBJ2-7

CDR3 protein: ASSLGLGQNLNEKLF
V gene: TRBV9
CDR3 length: 15
J gene: TRBJ1-4

CDR3 protein: ASSPVLGGDDGYT
V gene: TRBV18
CDR3 length: 13
J gene: TRBJ1-2

CDR3 protein: ASSSPGGYGYT
V gene: TRBV13
CDR3 length: 11
J gene: TRBJ1-2

CDR3 protein: AISDRPGTGHEAF
V gene: TRBV10-3
CDR3 length: 13
J gene: TRBJ1-1

CDR3 protein: ASSYGRGLGYT
V gene: TRBV6-5
CDR3 length: 11
J gene: TRBJ1-2

CDR3 protein: ASSQGGPNTGELF
V gene: TRBV4-2
CDR3 length: 13
J gene: TRBJ2-2

CDR3 protein: ASSPDGDFNQPQH
V gene: TRBV5-1
CDR3 length: 13
J gene: TRBJ1-5

CDR3 protein: ASSASSGTVETQY
V gene: TRBV6-8
CDR3 length: 13
J gene: TRBJ2-5

CDR3 protein: ASSTTRGANYGYT
V gene: TRBV18
CDR3 length: 13
J gene: TRBJ1-2

CDR3 protein: ASSLSAHGQAPDTQY
V gene: TRBV11-2
CDR3 length: 15
J gene: TRBJ2-3

CDR3 protein: ASSVVGGSSGNTIY
V gene: TRBV9
CDR3 length: 14
J gene: TRBJ1-3

CDR3 protein: ASSLETGDTQTDTQY
V gene: TRBV5-6
CDR3 length: 15
J gene: TRBJ2-3

CDR3 protein: ALPPGQASYEQY
V gene: TRBV27
CDR3 length: 12
J gene: TRBJ2-7

CDR3 protein: ASSLDPGTPADTQY
V gene: TRBV5-1
CDR3 length: 14
J gene: TRBJ2-3

CDR3 protein: SVEPMDYKETQY
V gene: TRBV29-1
CDR3 length: 12
J gene: TRBJ2-5

CDR3 protein: ASSLAASEVYGYT
V gene: TRBV5-4
CDR3 length: 13
J gene: TRBJ1-2

CDR3 protein: ASSIPGTGYGYT
V gene: TRBV19
CDR3 length: 12
J gene: TRBJ1-2

CDR3 protein: ATSTAGTGNSPLH
V gene: TRBV15
CDR3 length: 13
J gene: TRBJ1-6

CDR3 protein: ASRAGTGSNQPQH
V gene: TRBV27
CDR3 length: 13
J gene: TRBJ1-5

CDR3 protein: ASSPTSRRPGTQY
V gene: TRBV14
CDR3 length: 13
J gene: TRBJ2-3

CDR3 protein: ASSAGGVSADTQY
V gene: TRBV9
CDR3 length: 13
J gene: TRBJ2-3

CDR3 protein: ASSPSSLITYEQY
V gene: TRBV19
CDR3 length: 13
J gene: TRBJ2-7

CDR3 protein: ASTPRTGWDSQPQH
V gene: TRBV19
CDR3 length: 14
J gene: TRBJ1-5

CDR3 protein: ASSLGTSPSYEQY
V gene: TRBV9
CDR3 length: 13
J gene: TRBJ2-7

CDR3 protein: ASSFPGPHEQF
V gene: TRBV19
CDR3 length: 11
J gene: TRBJ2-1

CDR3 protein: ASSGTSGIYNEQF
V gene: TRBV5-3
CDR3 length: 13
J gene: TRBJ2-1

CDR3 protein: ASSTLRGTSGKNEQF
V gene: TRBV19
CDR3 length: 15
J gene: TRBJ2-1

CDR3 protein: ASRTTAGERSYT
V gene: TRBV6-5
CDR3 length: 12
J gene: TRBJ1-2

CDR3 protein: ASSSTGFTEAF
V gene: TRBV18
CDR3 length: 11
J gene: TRBJ1-1

CDR3 protein: ASSRQGPGYT
V gene: TRBV5-6
CDR3 length: 10
J gene: TRBJ1-2

CDR3 protein: ASSRPGRANSPLH
V gene: TRBV28
CDR3 length: 13
J gene: TRBJ1-6

CDR3 protein: ASSAFRTGDEQY
V gene: TRBV6-6
CDR3 length: 12
J gene: TRBJ2-7

CDR3 protein: ASSRYPEDYEQY
V gene: TRBV10-1
CDR3 length: 12
J gene: TRBJ2-7

CDR3 protein: ASSQDSSTDTQY
V gene: TRBV4-3
CDR3 length: 12
J gene: TRBJ2-3

CDR3 protein: ASSEAEETQY
V gene: TRBV6-1
CDR3 length: 10
J gene: TRBJ2-5